The clone carrying this T cell receptor beta chain has just one count. Its target is not known. Sequencing was at deep level. Across several immunoSEQ plates, the genomic DNA of each subset was split evenly. For sorted subsets, 150 to 250 ng DNA per replicate equaled roughly 29,000 T cell genomes. TCRdb keeps only in-frame clones here, not all; method: immunoSEQ multiplex PCR. The sample shows hundreds of thousands of clones, nearly 98% of them seen only once. This specimen comes from a study of shared clonotypes between healthy human individuals. The naive CD8 population came from CD45RO-negative cells selected for CCR7, without terminally differentiated effector memory CD45RA+ cells. Study-level results: Apart from blood, nothing was sampled; tissue repertoires likely differ.

Trimming shortened V by 4 bases and J by 0 bases, and 12 bases separated the two germline ends. CDR3 length: 16 residues. Germline assignment: CDR1 SEHNR and CDR2 FQNEAQ (reference sequence). The sequencing input was naive CD8+ T cells sorted from blood. The TCR comes from a man aged 25 to 45 in good health. The V and J genes are TRBV7-9 and TRBJ2-2; D is possibly TRBD1 (6 bases). In nucleotides, the CDR3 is TGTGCCAGCAGCTGGCCCGGGACACCGAACACCGGGGAGCTGTTTTTT. Protein product: CASSWPGTPNTGELFF.